This record covers a single T cell receptor beta chain. The antigen remains unidentified. The PCR made use of 60 Vbeta and 13 Jbeta primers. Sequencing was performed with immunoSEQ multiplex PCR; in TCRdb, only in-frame clones are kept and a portion is missing. The repertoire holds about 120,000 clones, with 55% to 65% as singletons. Germline lookup yields CDR1 LGHNA and CDR2 YSLEER. The CDR3 sequence is 15 residues long. This entry is derived from a study of cytomegalovirus exposure and HLA in healthy donors. Study outcomes and limitations: It was only CMV serostatus that was available as immune exposure information.

The receptor comes from a woman in her thirties or forties in good health and CMV-seropositive. The chain uses TRBV4-3 and TRBJ2-5; 7 nucleotides match TRBD2. The J call may be mistaken, given a closer DNA end match to TRBJ2-7. Input material: PBMCs. This CDR3 reads CASSRSGGSIHEQYF. The CDR3 nucleotides read TGCGCCAGCAGCCGATCGGGCGGGAGCATCCACGAGCAGTACTTC.